This entry features one TCR beta chain sequence. The data belong to a study of blood T cell repertoires in COVID-19. Study-wide context: Donors in the United States, Italy and Spain gave samples during acute or convalescent COVID-19. T cells, B-cell-depleted T cells, or PBMCs supplied cDNA or gDNA.

Trimming left V 1 base short and J 2 bases short, with 10 bases between. The CDR3 runs to 16 residues. From germline, CDR1 is SGDLS and CDR2 YYNGEE. Original handling: Amplification of reference gene primers provided the estimated nucleated cell counts. This table comes from immunoSEQ multiplex PCR, and its TCRdb copy is limited to in-frame clones, with some not included. V and J calls and clone size are copied from that table; D and trimming were computed from the DNA. The data contain 110,000 or so clones, about 85% of them singletons. The material sequenced was peripheral blood. The sequence derives from a human donor in a cohort sampled during active COVID-19. The V call is TRBV9, the J call TRBJ2-6; D gene unclear. CDR3 sequence: CASSVRRETGANVLTF. The CDR3 nucleotides are TGTGCCAGCAGCGTAAGGAGAGAAACTGGGGCCAACGTCCTGACTTTC.